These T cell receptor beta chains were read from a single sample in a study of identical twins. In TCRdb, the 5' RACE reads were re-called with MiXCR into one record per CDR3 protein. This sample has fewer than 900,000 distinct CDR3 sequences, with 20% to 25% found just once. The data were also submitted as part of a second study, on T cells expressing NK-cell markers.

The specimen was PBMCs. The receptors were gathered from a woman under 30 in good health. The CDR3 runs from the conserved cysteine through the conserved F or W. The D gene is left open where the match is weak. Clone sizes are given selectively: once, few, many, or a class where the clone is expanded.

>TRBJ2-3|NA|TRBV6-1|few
CASSEEGRGSTDTQYF
TGTGCCAGCAGTGAAGAGGGCAGGGGAAGTACAGATACGCAGTATTTT
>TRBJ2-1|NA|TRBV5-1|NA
CASRDINYNEQFF
TGCGCCAGCAGGGACATAAACTACAATGAGCAGTTCTTC
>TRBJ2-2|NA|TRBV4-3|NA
CASSQAVLGELFF
TGCGCCAGCAGCCAAGCGGTTCTCGGGGAGCTGTTTTTT
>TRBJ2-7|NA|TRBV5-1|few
CASRSTGHSYEQYF
TGCGCCAGCAGATCTACAGGGCACTCCTACGAGCAGTACTTC
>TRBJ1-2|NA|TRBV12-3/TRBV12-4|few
CASSLSDQGRYGYTF
TGTGCCAGCAGTTTATCCGACCAGGGGCGCTATGGCTACACCTTC
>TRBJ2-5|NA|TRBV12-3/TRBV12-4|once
CASSSLRARQETQYF
TGTGCCAGCAGTTCCCTCCGAGCGCGCCAAGAGACCCAGTACTTC
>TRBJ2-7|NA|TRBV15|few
CATSREPASYEQYF
TGTGCCACCAGCAGAGAACCGGCCAGCTACGAGCAGTACTTC
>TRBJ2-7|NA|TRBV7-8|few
CASSFFASGVRGGSYEQYF
TGTGCCAGCAGCTTTTTCGCCAGCGGGGTCCGTGGGGGCTCGTACGAGCAGTACTTC
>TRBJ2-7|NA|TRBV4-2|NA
CAISPWPLGGYEQYF
TGTGCCATCAGCCCCTGGCCCCTGGGGGGATACGAGCAGTACTTC
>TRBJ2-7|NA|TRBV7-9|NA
CASSYRTQSYEQYF
TGTGCCAGCAGCTACAGGACACAGTCCTACGAGCAGTACTTC
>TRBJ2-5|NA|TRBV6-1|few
CASSPVPRGTQYF
TGTGCCAGCAGCCCGGTCCCTCGAGGGACCCAGTACTTC
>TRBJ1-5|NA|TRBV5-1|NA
CASSLDGGWGQPQHF
TGCGCCAGCAGCTTGGACGGGGGCTGGGGCCAGCCCCAGCATTTT
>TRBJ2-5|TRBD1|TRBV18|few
CASSRPGTGETQYF
TGTGCCAGCTCACGGCCCGGGACAGGGGAGACCCAGTACTTC
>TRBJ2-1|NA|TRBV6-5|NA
CASSWGTYNEQFF
TGTGCCAGCAGTTGGGGGACCTACAATGAGCAGTTCTTC
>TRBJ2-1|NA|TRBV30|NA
CAWSGSPSSYNEQFF
TGTGCCTGGAGTGGCAGTCCGTCCTCCTACAATGAGCAGTTCTTC
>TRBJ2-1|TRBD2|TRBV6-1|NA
CASSGTSGIRYNEQFF
TGTGCCAGCTCCGGGACTAGCGGGATAAGGTACAATGAGCAGTTCTTC
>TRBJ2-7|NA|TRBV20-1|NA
CSASDPYEQYF
TGCAGTGCATCGGACCCCTACGAGCAGTACTTC
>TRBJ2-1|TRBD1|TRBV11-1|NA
CASNADRGRLWGINEQFF
TGTGCCAGCAATGCGGACAGGGGGCGTTTATGGGGTATCAATGAGCAGTTCTTC
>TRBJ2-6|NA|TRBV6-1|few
CASSAMVSGANVLTF
TGTGCCAGCAGTGCCATGGTCTCTGGGGCCAACGTCCTGACTTTC
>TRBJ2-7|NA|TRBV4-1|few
CASSQDSNRRYEQYF
TGCGCCAGCAGCCAAGATAGTAACAGGCGCTACGAGCAGTACTTC
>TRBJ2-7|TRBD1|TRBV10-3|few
CAIGGQASYEQYF
TGTGCCATCGGCGGACAGGCCTCCTACGAGCAGTACTTC
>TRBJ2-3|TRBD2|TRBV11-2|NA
CASSFGREWSTDTQYF
TGTGCCAGCAGCTTCGGGCGGGAGTGGAGCACAGATACGCAGTATTTT
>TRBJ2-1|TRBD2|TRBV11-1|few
CASSLSAAGGVYNEQFF
TGTGCCAGCAGCTTATCTGCAGCGGGGGGGGTCTACAATGAGCAGTTCTTC
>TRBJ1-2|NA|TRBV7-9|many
CASSLRQGHGYTF
TGTGCCAGCAGCTTACGGCAGGGGCATGGCTACACCTTC
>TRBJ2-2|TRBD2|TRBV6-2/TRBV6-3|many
CASRRLAGVSGETIGTGELFF
TGTGCCAGCAGGCGACTAGCGGGAGTGAGTGGAGAAACGATTGGCACCGGGGAGCTGTTTTTT
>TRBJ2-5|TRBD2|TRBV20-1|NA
CSGGSGTRVRETQYF
TGCAGTGGTGGTTCGGGGACTAGGGTTCGGGAGACCCAGTACTTC
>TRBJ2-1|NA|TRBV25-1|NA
CASSEPRSSYNEQFF
TGTGCCAGCAGTGAACCGCGGAGCTCCTACAATGAGCAGTTCTTC
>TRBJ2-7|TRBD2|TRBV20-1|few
CSARVPTSGSYEQYF
TGCAGTGCTAGAGTCCCGACTAGCGGGAGTTACGAGCAGTACTTC
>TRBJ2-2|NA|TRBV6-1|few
CASTKGGTRTGELFF
TGTGCCAGCACCAAAGGAGGGACACGCACCGGGGAGCTGTTTTTT
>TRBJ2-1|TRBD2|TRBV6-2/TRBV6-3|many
CASSESGESYNEQFF
TGTGCCAGCAGTGAGAGCGGGGAATCCTACAATGAGCAGTTCTTC
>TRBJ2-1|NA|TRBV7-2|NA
CASSLAVDEQFF
TGTGCCAGCAGCTTAGCGGTCGATGAGCAGTTCTTC
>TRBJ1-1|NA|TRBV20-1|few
CSAKDKTEAFF
TGCAGTGCTAAGGACAAGACTGAAGCTTTCTTT
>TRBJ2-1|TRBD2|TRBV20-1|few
CSAPDRAGGRYNEQFF
TGCAGTGCGCCTGACCGGGCGGGAGGGAGGTACAATGAGCAGTTCTTC
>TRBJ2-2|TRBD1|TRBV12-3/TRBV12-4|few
CASTPGAGGARTGELFF
TGTGCCAGCACCCCGGGGGCAGGGGGCGCGAGAACCGGGGAGCTGTTTTTT
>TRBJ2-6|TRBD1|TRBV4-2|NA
CASSPTAWDSSSGANVLTF
TGTGCCAGCAGCCCAACAGCATGGGACAGCAGCTCTGGGGCCAACGTCCTGACTTTC
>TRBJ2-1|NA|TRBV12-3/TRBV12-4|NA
CASSLIPSGEFF
TGTGCCAGCAGTTTAATACCCAGCGGCGAGTTCTTC
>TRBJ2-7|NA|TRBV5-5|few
CASSLGPPDGEQYF
TGTGCCAGCAGCCTGGGACCGCCTGATGGTGAGCAGTACTTC
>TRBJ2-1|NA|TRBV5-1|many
CASSLDSTGYNEQFF
TGCGCCAGCAGCTTGGATTCCACAGGATACAATGAGCAGTTCTTC
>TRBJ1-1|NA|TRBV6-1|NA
CASSERLKRAFF
TGTGCCAGCAGTGAACGGCTAAAGAGGGCTTTCTTT
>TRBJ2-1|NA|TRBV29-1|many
CSVEGSPRPTYNEQFF
TGCAGCGTTGAGGGATCCCCGCGTCCAACCTACAATGAGCAGTTCTTC
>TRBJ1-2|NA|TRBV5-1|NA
CASTMGGSGYTF
TGCGCCAGCACTATGGGAGGATCCGGCTACACCTTC